The 5 T cell receptor beta chains reported below all come from one sample, sequenced in a study of blood T cell repertoires in COVID-19. Using immunoSEQ multiplex PCR, the repertoire was profiled, and TCRdb retains in-frame clones only, with some absent. The table lists 100,000 or so clones, around 93% of them singletons. Sequenced: peripheral blood. The receptors here all came from a middle-aged man with acute or convalescent COVID-19.

The chain carries TRBV19 and TRBJ2-4; TRBD1 is a possible D gene (5 bases). The CDR3 loop spans 15 amino acids. Per germline, CDR1 LNHDA and CDR2 SQIVND (reference sequence). V lost 4 bases and J lost 9, with 19 bases in between. In DNA, the CDR3 is TGTGCCAGTAGTACAAAACAGGTCGGCACAAGCATTCAGTACTTC. It yields the protein CASSTKQVGTSIQYF.

The chain recombines TRBV4-1 with TRBJ1-2; maybe TRBD1 (5 bases). Germline V gives CDR1 MGHRA, CDR2 YSYEKL. Deletions cut 0 bases from V and 9 bases from J, with 14 bases between. The CDR3 is 14 residues long. This chain's CDR3 is CASSQDARALSYTF. CDR3 DNA sequence: TGCGCCAGCAGCCAAGATGCCAGGGCCCTCAGCTACACCTTC.

The chain is built from TRBV11-2 and TRBJ2-7, with D possibly being TRBD1 (5 bases). This CDR3 has 15 residues. Germline V gene sequence: CDR1 SGHAT, CDR2 FQNNGV. Trimming took 5 bases from V and 2 from J, leaving 16 bases between them. CDR3 sequence reads: CASSQASGAAYEQYF. CDR3 in DNA: TGTGCCAGCAGCCAAGCCAGTGGGGCAGCCTACGAGCAGTACTTC.

The genes are TRBV7-9 and TRBJ1-6; a possible D gene is TRBD1 (6 bases). The germline V and J ends were trimmed by 5 bases and 5 bases, with 19 bases remaining between them. CDR3 length equals 17 residues. The germline V gene encodes CDR1 SEHNR and CDR2 FQNEAQ (reference sequence). The CDR3 DNA follows: TGTGCCAGCAGCCGCGGGGGGACAACTCTAAATAATTCACCCCTCCACTTT. Residues: CASSRGGTTLNNSPLHF.

The chain employs TRBV19 and TRBJ2-2; D possibly corresponds to TRBD1 (6 bases). This CDR3 contains 14 residues. V lost 5 bases and J 0 bases, leaving 7 bases between the germline ends. CDR1 is LNHDA and CDR2 is SQIVND in the germline V gene (reference sequence). CDR3: CASSWTANTGELFF. The CDR3, as DNA: TGTGCCAGTAGTTGGACAGCGAACACCGGGGAGCTGTTTTTT.